This TCR beta chain comes out of a study of cytomegalovirus exposure and HLA in healthy donors. Overall study: Membership in the Caucasian-associated ancestry cluster was found for 75% to 90% of fewer than 450 genotyped donors. Broader study findings: The listing of about 150 TCR beta chains classed them as cytomegalovirus-associated.

Donors sampled were nominally healthy, though unrecorded immune exposures were likely. Primers included in the PCR were 60 Vbeta and 13 Jbeta primers. Generated by immunoSEQ multiplex PCR, the TCRdb table keeps only in-frame clones and is missing some. Its clone listing holds 96,000 or so clones. The CDR3 sequence is 13 residues long. CDR1 is SQVTM and CDR2 is ANQGSEA in the germline V gene. The germline V and J ends were trimmed by 6 bases and 6 bases, with 17 bases remaining between them. In the case of this clone: What it binds is not known.

The chain has TRBV29-1 and TRBJ1-1, with D possibly matching TRBD1 (6 bases). The specimen sequenced was PBMCs. The receptor's source is a woman aged 30 to 39 in good health and CMV-seronegative. The chain's CDR3 is CSVGATGIPEAFF. The DNA for the CDR3 is TGCAGCGTGGGAGCGACAGGAATCCCTGAAGCTTTCTTT.